This T cell receptor beta chain originates from a study of T-cell memory formation after mild COVID-19. Study information: TCR clusters were mostly confined to one donor each. General study results and limits: Contracting clones from day 15 to 85 showed balanced CD4/CD8; later expanders favored CD4+. Cross-reactive memory apparently joined, as some responding clones appeared in pre-infection memory. CD4+ contracting clones were found mainly in CM and EM, and CD8+ ones in EMRA.

This clonotype was seen a few times. Its target is unknown. TCRdb called the 5' RACE reads again in MiXCR, with one record for every CDR3 protein. Of about 270,000 distinct CDR3 sequences in the sample, about 16% were seen once. The sequence derives from a man aged 18 to 35 who had mild COVID-19 (a few samples of this study predate the infection). Cell type and time point are not known. Sequenced: PBMCs or a T cell subset sorted from them (not recorded which).

The CDR3 sequence: CASSPGASGGSLGQYF. The CDR3 DNA sequence: TGTGCCAGCAGCCCCGGGGCTAGCGGGGGATCTTTGGGGCAGTATTTT. The gene calls are TRBV7-2 and TRBJ2-3, with 10 bases aligning to TRBD2. The CDR3 is 16 residues long. CDR1 is SGHTA and CDR2 is FQGNSA in the germline V gene. The V gene end was trimmed by 5 bases and the J gene end by 11 bases; junction bases not matched to a gene: 16.